These 13 T cell receptor beta chains originate from one sample sequenced in a study of blood T cell repertoires in COVID-19. Clones were sequenced by immunoSEQ multiplex PCR, and TCRdb holds only the in-frame ones, with some missing. The sample lists about 130,000 clones; 86% were seen once. Sequencing was carried out using PBMCs or T cells enriched from blood (not recorded which). The source is a woman aged 50 to 60 who had recovered from COVID-19.

The chain has TRBV7-2 and TRBJ2-5; perhaps TRBD1 as D (6 bases). This CDR3 contains 15 residues. V gave up 1 base and J gave up 5 bases, with 14 bases separating them. From germline, CDR1 is SGHTA and CDR2 FQGNSA. CDR3 in amino acids: CASSLGGRREETQYF. In nucleotides, the CDR3 is TGTGCCAGCAGCTTAGGGGGGCGTAGGGAGGAGACCCAGTACTTC.

The V gene is TRBV4-3, the J gene TRBJ2-1; TRBD1 might be the D (5 bases). V shed 2 bases and J shed 5 bases, with 13 bases lying between them. Looked up from germline, CDR1 is LGHNA and CDR2 is YSLEER. CDR3 length equals 15 residues. CDR3 sequence: CASSQPDKGNNEQFF. CDR3 bases: TGCGCCAGCAGCCAACCGGACAAGGGAAACAATGAGCAGTTCTTC.

The CDR3 bases are TGTGCCAGCAGCCCAAGGGCAGGGGTGGGTGAGCAGTACTTC. Translating gives CASSPRAGVGEQYF. This sequence joins TRBV9 and TRBJ2-7; maybe TRBD1 (6 bases). The V end lost 4 bases, the J end lost 7 bases, and 18 bases lay between the germline ends. This CDR3 spans 14 amino acids. From germline, CDR1 is SGDLS and CDR2 YYNGEE.

V gene TRBV25-1 combines with J gene TRBJ1-2; D possibly corresponds to TRBD1 (6 bases). The V end was cut by 3 bases, the J end by 4 bases, with 9 bases between. Germline loops: CDR1 MGHDK, CDR2 SYGVNS. CDR3 length: 13 residues. The DNA of the CDR3 is TGTGCCAGCAGTGAGGGAGGGGGCTATGGCTACACCTTC. It is translated as CASSEGGGYGYTF.

This clone was seen a single time. This chain connects TRBV12-3 or TRBV12-4 to TRBJ1-3; no reliable D call. The CDR3 runs 12 residues. V lost 3 bases and J lost 3, with 3 bases in between. The chain's CDR3 is CASSFGGNTIYF. For the CDR3, the DNA is TGTGCCAGCAGTTTCGGTGGAAACACCATATATTTT.

The CDR3 reads CAWSGLAQETQYF. The CDR3 DNA reads TGTGCCTGGAGCGGACTAGCTCAAGAGACCCAGTACTTC. The genes are TRBV30 and TRBJ2-5; TRBD2 matches 8 bases. V dropped 3 bases and J dropped 2; count of bases not matched to a gene: 2. The CDR3 contains 13 residues. CDR1 is GTSNPN, CDR2 SVGIG, per germline (reference sequence). Using reference TRBV30 and TRBJ2-5 for the parts outside the CDR3, the full variable domain is SQTIHQWPATLVQPVGSPLSLECTVEGTSNPNLYWYRQAAGRGLQLLFYSVGIGQISSEVPQNLSASRPQDRQFILSSKKLLLSDSGFYLCAWSGLAQETQYFGPGTRLLVL.

The chain uses TRBV2 and TRBJ1-1; D remains ambiguous. V was cut by 7 bases and J by 3 bases, with 12 bases left in between. Looked up from germline, CDR1 is SNHLY and CDR2 is FYNNEI. This CDR3 has 13 amino acids. The CDR3: CASKADLDTEAFF. CDR3 nucleotides: TGTGCCAGCAAGGCAGACCTAGACACTGAAGCTTTCTTT. The complete variable domain, with remaining parts taken from reference TRBV2 and TRBJ1-1, reads EPEVTQTPSHQVTQMGQEVILRCVPISNHLYFYWYRQILGQKVEFLVSFYNNEISEKSEIFDDQFSVERPDGSNFTLKIRSTKLEDSAMYFCASKADLDTEAFFGQGTRLTVV.

V gene TRBV2 combines with J gene TRBJ1-4; D remains unclear. This CDR3 region has 11 residues. V was cut by 11 bases and J by 6 bases, with 10 bases left in between. Germline V gene lookup returns CDR1 SNHLY and CDR2 FYNNEI. The DNA for the CDR3 is TGTGCCTACCTCGGGGATGAAAAACTGTTTTTT. This sequence encodes CAYLGDEKLFF.

The V gene is TRBV7-8, the J gene TRBJ1-2; the D is unclear. This CDR3 is 15 amino acids long. V shed 1 base and J shed 1 base, with 10 bases lying between them. Looked up from germline, CDR1 is SGHVS and CDR2 is FQNEAQ. CDR3 loop: CASSLEAGLNYGYTF. CDR3 DNA sequence: TGTGCCAGCAGCTTAGAGGCAGGCCTTAACTATGGCTACACCTTC.

The genes are TRBV14 and TRBJ1-1, with 9 bases fitting TRBD1. The J segment lost 4 bases and the V segment lost 2 bases, leaving 2 bases of the junction unmatched. Germline V gives CDR1 SGHDN, CDR2 FVKESK. The CDR3 consists of 14 residues. For the CDR3, the DNA is TGTGCCAGCAGCCAACGACAGGGGGTCACTGAAGCTTTCTTT. Translation: CASSQRQGVTEAFF.

V usage is TRBV7-8 and J usage is TRBJ1-5; possible D gene TRBD1, 5 bases. Germline CDR1 SGHVS, CDR2 FQNEAQ. The V end lost 5 bases, the J end lost 4 bases, and 18 bases lay between the germline ends. The CDR3 runs to 16 residues. The CDR3 region is CASSPGLGGPNQPQHF. The CDR3 DNA reads as TGTGCCAGCAGCCCCGGCCTCGGGGGTCCAAATCAGCCCCAGCATTTT.

The chain uses TRBV11-2 and TRBJ1-1, with 7 bases fitting TRBD1. Trimming took 3 bases from V and 4 from J; bases not matched to a gene: 5. This CDR3 has 14 residues. Per the germline V gene, CDR1 is SGHAT and CDR2 is FQNNGV. CDR3 sequence: CASSFDRVGTEAFF. In nucleotides, the CDR3 is TGTGCCAGCAGCTTTGACAGGGTAGGCACTGAAGCTTTCTTT.

The rearrangement joins TRBV9 to TRBJ2-7; D not certain. This CDR3 spans 14 amino acids. The germline CDR1 and CDR2 sequences are SGDLS and YYNGEE. The V end lost 4 bases, the J end lost 11 bases, and 22 bases lay between the germline ends. CDR3 sequence reads: CASSPRPEHPEEYF. For the CDR3, the DNA is TGTGCCAGCAGCCCCCGCCCGGAGCATCCTGAGGAGTACTTC.